This entry lists 19 T cell receptor beta chains sequenced from one sample in a study of shared clonotypes between healthy human individuals. Assay: immunoSEQ multiplex PCR; the TCRdb copy retains only in-frame clones and omits some. The table shows fewer than 550,000 clones, with approximately 79% occurring only once. The source material was PBMCs. All receptors derive from a middle-aged woman in good health. Some clones in this sample may be carry-over from other donors' samples.

Remarks on this clone: The sample contains more than one DNA sequence encoding this CDR3. This chain connects TRBV5-1 to TRBJ1-1; D unresolved. Looked up from germline, CDR1 is SGHRS and CDR2 is YFSETQ. The length of the CDR3 is 14 residues. With 4 bases removed from V and 5 bases from J, the gap between germline ends came to 15 bases. The CDR3 spells CASSPRVEGTEAFF. CDR3 sequence (DNA): TGCGCCAGCAGCCCGAGAGTGGAGGGTACTGAAGCTTTCTTT.

J is TRBJ2-7 and V is TRBV13; D may match TRBD1 or TRBD2 (5 bases each). From germline, CDR1 is PRHDT and CDR2 FYEKMQ (reference sequence). This CDR3 is built from 13 residues. V dropped 5 bases and J dropped 3 bases, with 11 bases sitting between them. DNA of the CDR3: TGTGCCAGCAGCCTGGGACGAAACTACGAGCAGTACTTC. This codes for CASSLGRNYEQYF.

The genes are TRBV28 and TRBJ1-2, with a possible D match to TRBD1 (6 bases). The V gene lost 4 bases and the J gene lost 0 bases, with 12 bases spanning the gap. Germline CDR1 is MDHEN and CDR2 is SYDVKM. The CDR3 extends over 15 amino acids. CDR3 residues: CASSSRGEANYGYTF. In DNA, the CDR3 is TGTGCCAGCAGTTCCAGGGGCGAAGCTAACTATGGCTACACCTTC.

This chain uses TRBV27 with TRBJ1-1; D remains unclear. Trimming removed 1 base from V and 5 bases from J, with 11 bases in between. Germline CDR1 and CDR2: MNHEY and SMNVEV (reference sequence). The CDR3 contains 14 residues. CDR3 amino acids: CASSLYLSGTEAFF. As DNA, the CDR3 is TGTGCCAGCAGTTTATACCTATCGGGGACTGAAGCTTTCTTT.

This clone was detected many times. The same CDR3 also results from other DNA sequences found in this sample. The V call is TRBV2, the J call TRBJ1-5; D is uncertain. The CDR3 has 12 residues. V dropped 3 bases and J dropped 1 base, with 1 base sitting between them. From germline, CDR1 is SNHLY and CDR2 FYNNEI. This CDR3 reads CASSDSNQPQHF. The CDR3 coding sequence is TGTGCCAGCAGTGACAGCAATCAGCCCCAGCATTTT.

This clone has only a few counts. The rearrangement uses TRBV27 and TRBJ1-2, with 11 bases identical to TRBD1. Germline V gene data show CDR1 as MNHEY and CDR2 as SMNVEV (reference sequence). The CDR3 is made up of 14 amino acids. V gave up 5 bases and J gave up 3 bases; unmatched junction bases: 2. CDR3 sequence (DNA): TGTGCCAGCAGTCGGACAGGGGGCGACTATGGCTACACCTTC. Amino acids: CASSRTGGDYGYTF.

The rearrangement links TRBV19 to TRBJ1-5; 10 nucleotides match TRBD1. CDR1 and CDR2 from the germline V gene are LNHDA and SQIVND (reference sequence). The V segment lost 4 bases and the J segment 6 bases; nucleotides outside the gene matches: 6. This CDR3 is built from 15 residues. The CDR3 DNA reads as TGTGCCAGTAGTACCATGGGACAGGGGATTCAGCCCCAGCATTTT. It is translated as CASSTMGQGIQPQHF.

The chain uses TRBV27 and TRBJ1-4; D remains unclear. CDR1 and CDR2 from the germline V gene are MNHEY and SMNVEV (reference sequence). V lost 0 bases, J lost 3 bases, and 5 bases lay in between. CDR3 size: 14 residues. CDR3 DNA: TGTGCCAGCAGTTTATCGCGGGCTAATGAAAAACTGTTTTTT. Its protein is CASSLSRANEKLFF.

The rearrangement links TRBV28 to TRBJ1-4, with D unclear. CDR3 length: 14 amino acids. Germline V gene lookup returns CDR1 MDHEN and CDR2 SYDVKM. The ends were cut back, 6 bases at V and 3 bases at J, with 11 bases in the middle. CDR3 sequence: CASRDRVSNEKLFF. The CDR3 nucleotides read TGTGCCAGCAGAGACCGTGTTTCTAATGAAAAACTGTTTTTT.

The rearrangement joins TRBV9 to TRBJ2-2, with 7 nucleotides matching TRBD1. Unmatched junction bases numbered 9, after V lost 3 bases and J lost 7 bases. CDR1 is SGDLS and CDR2 is YYNGEE in the germline V gene. The length of the CDR3 is 15 residues. The CDR3 bases are TGTGCCAGCAGCGCTAGACAGGGCCCTGGCGGGGAGCTGTTTTTT. Protein product: CASSARQGPGGELFF.

The V gene is TRBV5-4, the J gene TRBJ1-4; 7 nucleotides align to TRBD1. Germline loops: CDR1 SGHNT, CDR2 YYREEE (reference sequence). This CDR3 comprises 13 residues. V lost 10 bases, J lost 4 bases, and 7 bases stayed unmatched. The CDR3 DNA reads as TGTGCCGTCCAGGGACAGAATAATGAAAAACTGTTTTTT. Translating it yields CAVQGQNNEKLFF. Based on the CDR3 plus reference TRBV5-4 and TRBJ1-4, the full variable domain is ETGVTQSPTHLIKTRGQQVTLRCSSQSGHNTVSWYQQALGQGPQFIFQYYREEENGRGNFPPRFSGLQFPNYSSELNVNALELDDSALYLCAVQGQNNEKLFFGSGTQLSVL.

V is TRBV10-3 and J is TRBJ1-6; D is unclear. The CDR3 sequence is 14 residues long. V shed 7 bases and J shed 9 bases, with 16 bases lying between them. Germline lookup yields CDR1 ENHRY and CDR2 SYGVKD. CDR3 nucleotide sequence: TGTGCCATCACGGACGGCCAAGGGTTTTCACCCCTCCACTTT. As protein: CAITDGQGFSPLHF.

Only a few counts were recorded for this clone. The chain's CDR3 is CASSLEGGQPQHF. The CDR3 bases are TGTGCCAGCAGCTTAGAGGGTGGGCAGCCCCAGCATTTT. The V and J genes are TRBV7-9 and TRBJ1-5; D gene ambiguous. The germline V gene encodes CDR1 SEHNR and CDR2 FQNEAQ (reference sequence). Trimming pared 1 base from V and 7 bases from J, leaving 8 bases between. The CDR3 runs 13 residues.

In DNA form, the CDR3 reads TGTGCCAGCAGCTCTGCACTGGGTGCGGAGTACGAGCAGTACTTC. Protein product: CASSSALGAEYEQYF. The chain is built from TRBV5-5 and TRBJ2-7; no clear D. V was shortened by 3 bases and J by 4 bases, with 17 bases between the two germline ends. Germline assignment: CDR1 SGHKS and CDR2 YYEKEE (reference sequence). This CDR3 contains 15 residues.

V usage is TRBV5-5 and J usage is TRBJ1-5; a weak D match, TRBD1 (5 bases). Germline CDR1 and CDR2: SGHKS and YYEKEE (reference sequence). The ends were cut back, 1 base at V and 1 base at J, with 9 bases in the middle. This CDR3 has 15 amino acids. As DNA, the CDR3 is TGTGCCAGCAGCTTGTGGGGGGGAAGCAATCAGCCCCAGCATTTT. It specifies CASSLWGGSNQPQHF.

J is TRBJ2-2 and V is TRBV30; no clear D gene. V was shortened by 5 bases and J by 3 bases, with 7 bases between the two germline ends. The CDR3 runs 12 residues. CDR1 and CDR2 (germline): GTSNPN, SVGIG (reference sequence). The CDR3 DNA is TGTGCCTGGGGCACAGACACCGGGGAGCTGTTTTTT. Translated, it gives CAWGTDTGELFF.

The chain has TRBV7-3 and TRBJ2-5; 10 bases are a match to TRBD2. From germline, CDR1 is SGHTA and CDR2 FQGTGA. V lost 5 bases to trimming and J lost 2 bases; unmatched junction nucleotides: 11. The CDR3 covers 17 residues. The CDR3 region has the DNA TGTGCCAGCAGCCCTACCCCGAGCGGGAGGGCACAAGAGACCCAGTACTTC. Amino acid sequence: CASSPTPSGRAQETQYF.

V and J are TRBV28 and TRBJ1-1; the D gene is possibly TRBD1 (5 bases). Germline values: CDR1 MDHEN, CDR2 SYDVKM. The CDR3 extends over 14 amino acids. The V end was cut by 6 bases, the J end by 5 bases, with 16 bases between. The CDR3 loop reads CASSPRGAWTEAFF. Here the CDR3 DNA reads TGTGCCAGCAGCCCTCGAGGGGCTTGGACTGAAGCTTTCTTT.

The CDR3 sequence: CASSPAGGSYNEQFF. The CDR3 bases are TGCGCCAGCAGCCCAGCGGGAGGTTCCTACAATGAGCAGTTCTTC. The chain uses TRBV5-1 and TRBJ2-1, with 9 bases aligning to TRBD2. This CDR3 is 15 amino acids long. Germline CDR1 and CDR2: SGHRS and YFSETQ. J lost 1 base, V lost 4 bases, and 3 bases had no gene match.